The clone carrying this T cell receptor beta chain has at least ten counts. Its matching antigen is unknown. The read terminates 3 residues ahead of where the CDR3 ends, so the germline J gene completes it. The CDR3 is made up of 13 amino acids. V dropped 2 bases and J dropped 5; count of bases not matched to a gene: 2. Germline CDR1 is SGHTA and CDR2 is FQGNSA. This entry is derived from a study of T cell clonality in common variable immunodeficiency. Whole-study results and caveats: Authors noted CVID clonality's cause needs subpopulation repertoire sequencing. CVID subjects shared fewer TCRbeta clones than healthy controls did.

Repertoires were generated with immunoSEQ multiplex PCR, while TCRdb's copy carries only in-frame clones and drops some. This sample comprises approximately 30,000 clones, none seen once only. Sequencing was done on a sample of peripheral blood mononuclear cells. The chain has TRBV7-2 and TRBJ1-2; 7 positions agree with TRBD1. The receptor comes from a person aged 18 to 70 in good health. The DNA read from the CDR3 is TGTGCCAGCAGCTTACAGGGGGATTATGGC. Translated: CASSLQGDYG. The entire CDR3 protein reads CASSLQGDYGYTF.